What follows are 27 T cell receptor beta chains derived from one specimen sequenced in a study of blood T cell repertoires in COVID-19 (dated by TCRdb to 2020 to 2021). The receptor library was made with the immunoSEQ multiplex PCR assay. Held by TCRdb, this immuneACCESS table contains in-frame sequences only and omits some clones. Under half of the omission traces to an unresolved V gene where checked; the cause of the rest is unknown. The sample table contains approximately 230,000 clones; only one count was recorded for roughly four fifths of them. About 8.9% of the sample goes to the ten largest clones. Sequenced material: peripheral blood. The receptors were gathered from a man older than 75 with acute or convalescent COVID-19.

V usage is TRBV24-1 and J usage is TRBJ2-3; 13 positions match TRBD2. The CDR3 is 15 amino acids. V lost 4 bases to trimming and J lost 7 bases; unmatched junction nucleotides: 4. Germline V gene data show CDR1 as KGHDR and CDR2 as SFDVKD. CDR3 protein: CATSEMTSGRHTQYF. The CDR3 DNA sequence: TGTGCCACCAGTGAGATGACTAGCGGGAGGCATACGCAGTATTTT.

The chain recombines TRBV7-9 with TRBJ2-7, with 7 positions matching TRBD1. Unmatched junction bases numbered 5, after V lost 4 bases and J lost 2 bases. Looked up from germline, CDR1 is SEHNR and CDR2 is FQNEAQ (reference sequence). The CDR3 consists of 14 residues. The CDR3 is CASSSDRTTYEQYF. CDR3 in DNA: TGTGCCAGCAGCTCGGACAGGACAACCTACGAGCAGTACTTC.

J is TRBJ1-5 and V is TRBV6-2 or TRBV6-3, with 10 bases fitting TRBD1. The germline V gene encodes CDR1 MNHEY and CDR2 SVGEGT. CDR3 size: 19 residues. V was pared by 1 base and J by 2 bases, with 11 bases of the junction left unmatched. CDR3 coding DNA: TGTGCCAGCAGTTACTGGGGACAGGGGAGGAGAGTACGCAATCAGCCCCAGCATTTT. Its protein product is CASSYWGQGRRVRNQPQHF.

J is TRBJ2-7 and V is TRBV19, with 9 bases fitting TRBD1. This CDR3 is built from 14 residues. CDR1 and CDR2 (germline): LNHDA, SQIVND (reference sequence). V trimming: 9 bases; J trimming: 1 base; junction bases outside the gene matches: 7. The CDR3 here is CASLRDRASYEQYF. The CDR3 bases are TGTGCCAGCCTCCGGGACAGGGCATCCTACGAGCAGTACTTC.

The rearrangement uses TRBV7-2 and TRBJ1-2, with a weak D call TRBD1 (6 bases). The germline gives CDR1 SGHTA, CDR2 FQGNSA. With 1 base removed from V and 5 bases from J, the gap between germline ends came to 14 bases. The CDR3 runs 15 residues. The CDR3 here is CASSLGRQARYGYTF. The CDR3 DNA reads TGTGCCAGCAGCTTAGGTAGACAGGCGCGGTATGGCTACACCTTC.

The rearrangement uses TRBV28 and TRBJ2-7, with D possibly being TRBD2 (6 bases). V was trimmed by 3 bases and J by 6 bases, leaving 12 bases between them. CDR3 length: 13 residues. Germline CDR1 is MDHEN and CDR2 is SYDVKM. The CDR3 loop is CASSFGGNGEQYF. The CDR3 coding sequence is TGTGCCAGCAGTTTCGGAGGGAATGGCGAGCAGTACTTC.

The chain links TRBV5-5 to TRBJ2-7; TRBD1 is a possible D gene (5 bases). The CDR3 loop spans 14 amino acids. V was pared by 4 bases and J by 2 bases, with 13 bases between. CDR1 is SGHKS, CDR2 YYEKEE, per germline (reference sequence). CDR3 region: CASSVDQGPYEQYF. The CDR3 bases are TGTGCCAGCAGCGTTGACCAGGGCCCCTACGAGCAGTACTTC.

The chain links TRBV27 to TRBJ2-3, with 8 bases fitting TRBD2. The V segment lost 5 bases and the J segment 9 bases; nucleotides outside the gene matches: 13. This CDR3 has 15 amino acids. Germline CDR1 and CDR2: MNHEY and SMNVEV (reference sequence). CDR3 nucleotides: TGTGCCAGCAGTCCCAACGGGGGGGCTCCCTGGACGCAGTATTTT. Its translation: CASSPNGGAPWTQYF.

The chain uses TRBV9 and TRBJ2-2; D is unclear. Per the germline V gene, CDR1 is SGDLS and CDR2 is YYNGEE. Trimming stripped 4 bases from V and 4 bases from J, with 8 bases between. The CDR3 is 13 amino acids. CDR3 sequence: CASSLKPTGELFF. The CDR3, as DNA: TGTGCCAGCAGCCTTAAGCCCACCGGGGAGCTGTTTTTT. The variable domain in full, completed from reference TRBV9 and TRBJ2-2, reads DSGVTQTPKHLITATGQRVTLRCSPRSGDLSVYWYQQSLDQGLQFLIQYYNGEERAKGNILERFSAQQFPDLHSELNLSSLELGDSALYFCASSLKPTGELFFGEGSRLTVL.

The genes are TRBV5-5 and TRBJ1-3; D unresolved. This CDR3 is built from 14 residues. Germline V gene data show CDR1 as SGHKS and CDR2 as YYEKEE (reference sequence). V shed 1 base and J shed 0 bases, with 5 bases lying between them. CDR3 residues: CASSLPNSGNTIYF. The CDR3 nucleotides read TGTGCCAGCAGCTTGCCCAACTCTGGAAACACCATATATTTT.

J is TRBJ2-2 and V is TRBV21-1; TRBD2, as called in the table, went unchecked against the DNA. TRBV21-1 is designated a pseudogene. The CDR3 totals 14 residues. The CDR3 DNA is TGTGCCAGCAGCCCCCGGGGGGAAGGAGGGGAGCTGTTTTTT. This translates into CASSPRGEGGELFF.

The V gene is TRBV18, the J gene TRBJ1-1; D might be TRBD1 (5 bases). Germline V gives CDR1 KGHSH, CDR2 LQKENI. V was cut by 3 bases and J by 5 bases, with 13 bases left in between. CDR3 length: 14 amino acids. DNA for the CDR3: TGTGCCAGCTCACCCTTCGGGGGGAGGACTGAAGCTTTCTTT. Protein: CASSPFGGRTEAFF.

This clone has a single count. The V call is TRBV20-1, the J call TRBJ2-7, with a weak D call TRBD1 (5 bases). The CDR3 is 11 residues long. The V and J ends lost 1 base and 7 bases respectively, with 8 bases between them. Germline-derived CDR1 and CDR2 are DFQATT and SNEGSKA (reference sequence). The CDR3 sequence is CSARGTQEQYF. The CDR3 DNA reads as TGCAGTGCTAGAGGGACACAAGAGCAGTACTTC.

V usage is TRBV5-5 and J usage is TRBJ1-6; the D is unclear. CDR3 length equals 13 residues. Trimming took off 0 bases at V and 10 bases at J, with 8 bases between the two ends. CDR1 is SGHKS, CDR2 YYEKEE, per germline (reference sequence). CDR3 bases: TGTGCCAGCAGCTTGGAACAGAGCTCACCCCTCCACTTT. Translated, it gives CASSLEQSSPLHF.

This rearrangement joins TRBV6-5 to TRBJ1-1; D is uncertain. Per germline, CDR1 MNHEY and CDR2 SVGAGI. CDR3 length equals 14 residues. V lost 8 bases and J 4 bases, leaving 17 bases between the germline ends. CDR3: CASRRERVGTEAFF. The CDR3 region has the DNA TGTGCCAGCCGCCGAGAGAGGGTGGGCACTGAAGCTTTCTTT.

This clone was counted a few times. The chain links TRBV5-1 to TRBJ2-3; D gene uncertain. Germline CDR1 is SGHRS and CDR2 is YFSETQ. The CDR3 runs to 14 residues. V lost 0 bases to trimming and J lost 3 bases, with 8 bases between them. The CDR3 DNA reads as TGCGCCAGCAGCTTGGCCGAGGTTACAGATACGCAGTATTTT. Residues: CASSLAEVTDTQYF.

The J gene is TRBJ1-4, the V gene TRBV14; D is possibly TRBD1 (5 bases). The CDR3 runs 16 residues. Germline loops: CDR1 SGHDN, CDR2 FVKESK. The germline V and J ends were trimmed by 8 bases and 0 bases, with 16 bases remaining between them. The CDR3, as DNA: TGTGCCAGCCTAAGGGAGGACATTGCAACTAATGAAAAACTGTTTTTT. Protein product: CASLREDIATNEKLFF.

CDR3 nucleotide sequence: TGTGCCAGCACCACCCTAGGCCCCACAGATACGCAGTATTTT. This translates into CASTTLGPTDTQYF. The chain joins TRBV6-5 to TRBJ2-3; D is unclear. The germline gives CDR1 MNHEY, CDR2 SVGAGI. The ends were cut back, 7 bases at V and 2 bases at J, with 13 bases in the middle. The CDR3 is made up of 14 amino acids.

The chain links TRBV6-2 or TRBV6-3 to TRBJ2-4; TRBD1 agrees at 9 bases. V lost 2 bases, J lost 3 bases, and 5 bases stayed unmatched. The CDR3 has 16 amino acids. Germline V gives CDR1 MNHEY, CDR2 SVGEGT. This CDR3 reads CASSYGQGLSKNIQYF. CDR3 nucleotide sequence: TGTGCCAGCAGTTACGGACAGGGGCTGAGCAAAAACATTCAGTACTTC.

The J gene is TRBJ1-2, the V gene TRBV6-5; D ambiguous. The length of the CDR3 is 13 residues. Trimming pared 2 bases from V and 3 bases from J, leaving 7 bases between. Germline V gene data show CDR1 as MNHEY and CDR2 as SVGAGI. Written as DNA, the CDR3 is TGTGCCAGCAGTTACGGCGGCGACTATGGCTACACCTTC. It is translated as CASSYGGDYGYTF.

The CDR3 region is CASSRGQGNGYTF. CDR3 bases: TGTGCCAGCAGCCGAGGACAGGGGAATGGCTACACCTTC. The J gene is TRBJ1-2, the V gene TRBV7-9, with 9 bases matching TRBD1. Germline CDR1 is SEHNR and CDR2 is FQNEAQ (reference sequence). V shed 5 bases and J 6 bases; nucleotides not matched to a gene: 4. The CDR3 has 13 residues.

V usage is TRBV27 and J usage is TRBJ1-2, with D possibly being TRBD1 (6 bases). This CDR3 region has 15 residues. Trimming took off 8 bases at V and 6 bases at J, with 22 bases between the two ends. Germline CDR1 is MNHEY and CDR2 is SMNVEV (reference sequence). The DNA of the CDR3 is TGTGCCAGCCGTGAGCCCGCACAGGGAGTAGATGGCTACACCTTC. The encoded protein is CASREPAQGVDGYTF.

CDR3 amino acids: CASSQSVNTEAFF. The CDR3 DNA follows: TGTGCCAGCAGCCAATCGGTGAACACTGAAGCTTTCTTT. The rearrangement links TRBV3-1 (or the pseudogene TRBV3-2) to TRBJ1-1; D call uncertain. V was trimmed by 2 bases and J by 0 bases, leaving 4 bases between them. This CDR3 has 13 residues. Germline loops: CDR1 LGHDT, CDR2 YNNKEL (reference sequence).

The chain recombines TRBV5-4 with TRBJ2-1; tentatively, D is TRBD1 (6 bases). Germline V lookup: CDR1 SGHNT, CDR2 YYREEE (reference sequence). CDR3 length: 11 residues. V lost 2 bases to trimming and J lost 11 bases, with 8 bases between them. The CDR3 region has the DNA TGTGCCAGCAGCTTCGGACAGCAGCAGTTCTTC. Translating it yields CASSFGQQQFF.

The chain employs TRBV10-3 and TRBJ2-7; possibly TRBD1 for D (6 bases). Trimming took off 5 bases at V and 7 bases at J, with 18 bases between the two ends. CDR1 is ENHRY, CDR2 SYGVKD, per germline. The CDR3 runs to 14 residues. CDR3 bases: TGTGCCATCAGTACAGGGACGGGGTATGGGGAGCAGTACTTC. Translated, it gives CAISTGTGYGEQYF.

The table lists this clone with a count of one. The rearrangement uses TRBV19 and TRBJ1-5, with TRBD1 matching 7 bases. This CDR3 is 18 amino acids long. J was trimmed by 7 bases and V by 0 bases; bases with no gene match: 15. CDR1 and CDR2 from the germline V gene are LNHDA and SQIVND (reference sequence). The CDR3 sequence is CASSIDPPSGTVVQPQHF. CDR3 coding DNA: TGTGCCAGTAGTATAGACCCACCTTCCGGGACAGTTGTACAGCCCCAGCATTTT. The full variable domain, completed using reference TRBV19 and TRBJ1-5, is DGGITQSPKYLFRKEGQNVTLSCEQNLNHDAMYWYRQDPGQGLRLIYYSQIVNDFQKGDIAEGYSVSREKKESFPLTVTSAQKNPTAFYLCASSIDPPSGTVVQPQHFGDGTRLSIL.

The chain combines TRBV19 with TRBJ1-6, with a possible D match to TRBD1 (5 bases). There are 15 residues in the CDR3. V lost 6 bases to trimming and J lost 5 bases, with 14 bases between them. Germline values: CDR1 LNHDA, CDR2 SQIVND (reference sequence). CDR3 in DNA: TGTGCCAGTAGGGGGACTTTCCTTAATAATTCACCCCTCCACTTT. Translating gives CASRGTFLNNSPLHF.